The 8 T cell receptor beta chains reported below all come from one sample, sequenced in a study of blood T cell repertoires in COVID-19. TCRdb keeps only in-frame clones here, not all; method: immunoSEQ multiplex PCR. The table lists roughly 30,000 clones, roughly 86% of them singletons. The sequencing input was peripheral blood. Source of these receptors: a man between 65 and 85 years old with acute or convalescent COVID-19.

This clone was detected only once. The chain combines TRBV5-6 with TRBJ1-6; TRBD1 matches 9 bases. From germline, CDR1 is SGHDT and CDR2 YYEEEE. V gave up 4 bases and J gave up 5 bases; unmatched junction bases: 4. This CDR3 has 15 residues. The CDR3: CASSGGTGNNSPLHF. The CDR3 region has the DNA TGTGCCAGCAGCGGCGGGACAGGGAATAATTCACCCCTCCACTTT.

A few counts support this clone. The V and J genes are TRBV10-3 and TRBJ2-7; D perhaps matches TRBD2 (5 bases). CDR3 length: 13 amino acids. V lost 0 bases, J lost 6 bases, and 9 bases lay in between. Germline CDR1 ENHRY, CDR2 SYGVKD. For the CDR3, the DNA is TGTGCCATCAGTGAGTCGCGGGTTGGCGAGCAGTACTTC. It yields the protein CAISESRVGEQYF.

V and J are TRBV5-4 and TRBJ2-1, with TRBD1 identical over 9 bases. Germline V CDR1 and CDR2: SGHNT, YYREEE (reference sequence). CDR3 length equals 14 residues. With V trimmed by 4 bases and J by 4 bases, 3 bases remained unmatched. For the CDR3, the DNA is TGTGCCAGCAGCGACAGGGGGGATTACAATGAGCAGTTCTTC. It codes for CASSDRGDYNEQFF.

The table lists this clone with a few counts. Distinct nucleotide sequences in the sample also encode this CDR3. This chain joins TRBV7-2 and TRBJ1-1, with D possibly matching TRBD1 (5 bases). The CDR3 is 14 amino acids. The V end was cut by 5 bases, the J end by 4 bases, with 14 bases between. Germline CDR1 SGHTA, CDR2 FQGNSA. The CDR3 DNA is TGTGCCAGCAGCCCCCGTCCCGGGGGCACTGAAGCTTTCTTT. It yields the protein CASSPRPGGTEAFF. The full variable domain, its missing parts supplied by reference TRBV7-2 and TRBJ1-1, is GAGVSQSPSNKVTEKGKDVELRCDPISGHTALYWYRQSLGQGLEFLIYFQGNSAPDKSGLPSDRFSAERTGGSVSTLTIQRTQQEDSAVYLCASSPRPGGTEAFFGQGTRLTVV.

V is TRBV30 and J is TRBJ2-5, with 12 bases fitting TRBD1. CDR3 length: 15 amino acids. Germline V lookup: CDR1 GTSNPN, CDR2 SVGIG (reference sequence). Trimming cost V 5 bases and J 5 bases; bases outside gene matches: 9. CDR3 nucleotide sequence: TGTGCCTGGGGGTTGGGGACAGGGGGCCGTGAGACCCAGTACTTC. This encodes CAWGLGTGGRETQYF.

This sequence joins TRBV19 and TRBJ2-1, with D maybe TRBD2 (7 bases). V was cut by 5 bases and J by 7 bases, with 21 bases left in between. The CDR3 length is 16 residues. Germline CDR1 LNHDA, CDR2 SQIVND (reference sequence). This CDR3 reads CASSHRGRGGKNEQFF. CDR3 DNA sequence: TGTGCCAGTAGTCACAGAGGAAGGGGGGGTAAGAATGAGCAGTTCTTC.

The chain is built from TRBV7-9 and TRBJ2-3, with TRBD2 identical over 8 bases. Per germline, CDR1 SEHNR and CDR2 FQNEAQ (reference sequence). This CDR3 is 16 amino acids long. J gave up 3 bases and V 7 bases, and 12 bases lay outside the gene matches. This chain's CDR3 is CASNTLGLAGTDTQYF. The CDR3 DNA is TGTGCCAGCAACACTCTGGGGCTAGCGGGTACAGATACGCAGTATTTT.

This chain connects TRBV30 to TRBJ1-1; the match to TRBD1 covers 7 bases. The junction had 19 bases not matched to a gene; V was cut back by 5 bases and J by 4 bases. The CDR3 has 17 amino acids. CDR1 is GTSNPN, CDR2 SVGIG, per germline (reference sequence). The DNA for the CDR3 is TGTGCCTGGGGGGAGACAGGGACCGTCCTCGGGATCACTGAAGCTTTCTTT. Its protein is CAWGETGTVLGITEAFF.